This T cell receptor (beta chain) was profiled in a study of T cell responses to AZD1222 COVID-19 vaccine. The CDR3 runs 14 residues. The germline V gene encodes CDR1 SGHTA and CDR2 FQGNSA. V shed 1 base and J 5 bases; nucleotides not matched to a gene: 1. With regard to this clone: Antigen specificity is unknown.

The method was immunoSEQ multiplex PCR; TCRdb's version includes in-frame clones alone and lacks a portion of them. The table has about 73,000 clones, roughly 88% seen once. The study, taken as a whole, reports: Vaccination with two AZD1222 doses was followed by a rise in Spike-specific TCR breadth and depth. Donors, mostly white British, included more females; clonal diversity was possibly underestimated. All repertoire sampling was performed exclusively after the peak T cell response.

This clonotype was sampled from an adult in good health. The material was peripheral blood, obtained on day 0 of AZD1222 vaccination. The J gene is TRBJ2-1, the V gene TRBV7-2; TRBD1 agrees at 8 bases. The CDR3 DNA follows: TGTGCCAGCAGCTTAGAGGACAGGGACAATGAGCAGTTCTTC. It specifies CASSLEDRDNEQFF.